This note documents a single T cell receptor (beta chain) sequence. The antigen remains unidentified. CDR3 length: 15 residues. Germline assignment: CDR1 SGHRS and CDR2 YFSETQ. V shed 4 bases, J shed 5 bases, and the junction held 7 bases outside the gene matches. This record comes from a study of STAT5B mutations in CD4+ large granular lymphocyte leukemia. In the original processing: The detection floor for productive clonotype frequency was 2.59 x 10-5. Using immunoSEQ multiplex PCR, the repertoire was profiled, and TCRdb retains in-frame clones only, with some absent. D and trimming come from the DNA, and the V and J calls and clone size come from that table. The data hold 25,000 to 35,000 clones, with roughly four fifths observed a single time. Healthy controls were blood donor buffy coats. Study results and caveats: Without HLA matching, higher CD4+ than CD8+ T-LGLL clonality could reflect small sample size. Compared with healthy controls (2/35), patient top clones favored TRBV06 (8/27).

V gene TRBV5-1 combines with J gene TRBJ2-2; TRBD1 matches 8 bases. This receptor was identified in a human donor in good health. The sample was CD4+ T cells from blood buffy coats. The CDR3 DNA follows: TGCGCCAGCAGCGTGACAGGGGCGAGGACCGGGGAGCTGTTTTTT. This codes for CASSVTGARTGELFF.